The text below deals with one TCR beta chain. Antigen: not known. V shed 0 bases and J shed 7 bases, with 11 bases lying between them. Germline V gene lookup returns CDR1 SGHRS and CDR2 YFSETQ. CDR3 length: 13 amino acids. Among the 100 to 150 subjects of the validation cohort, separate from the 666-subject first cohort, were the donors. This entry belongs to a study of cytomegalovirus exposure and HLA in healthy donors. Findings and limits, study-wide: Researchers counted roughly 160 TCR beta chains as cytomegalovirus-associated. Subsequent analysis showed first-cohort TCR clusters tending to co-occur in approximately 120 validation repertoires. Specific recognition of CMV antigens was confirmed in vitro for a few chains (all CMV-associated).

Here immunoSEQ multiplex PCR was the method, and the copy in TCRdb shows in-frame clones only, minus some. The sample records more than 90,000 clones, approximately 86% being singletons. The J gene is TRBJ2-7, the V gene TRBV5-1, with D hard to call. This receptor was identified in a man between 18 and 29 years old in good health and CMV-seropositive. What was sequenced was PBMCs. This chain's CDR3 is CASSLDSPSEQYF. CDR3 DNA: TGCGCCAGCAGCTTGGACAGCCCAAGTGAGCAGTACTTC. Together with reference TRBV5-1 and TRBJ2-7, the CDR3 gives the full variable domain: KAGVTQTPRYLIKTRGQQVTLSCSPISGHRSVSWYQQTPGQGLQFLFEYFSETQRNKGNFPGRFSGRQFSNSRSEMNVSTLELGDSALYLCASSLDSPSEQYFGPGTRLTVT.